This TCR beta chain comes out of a study of T cells in Graves' hyperthyroidism and ophthalmopathy. General study findings and limits: Model-based prediction identified ophthalmopathy a median approximately 6 months prior to its onset. Most thyroid clonotypes with frequency above 0.001 were detected in blood.

CDR3 length: 13 amino acids. Germline CDR1 DFQATT, CDR2 SNEGSKA (reference sequence). The J segment lost 4 bases and the V segment lost 6 bases, leaving 6 bases of the junction unmatched. Many counts were recorded for this clonotype. Its antigen is as yet unknown. Authors of the study amplified TCR beta CDR3 regions from RNA transcripts. The primer set for the first-round RT-PCR of the TCR CDR3 was HTBI. From the multiplex PCR reads, TCRdb called clonotypes with MiXCR, one entry per CDR3 protein. The sample holds approximately 600,000 distinct CDR3 sequences, about a fifth seen once. Diagnosis relied on clinical symptoms, serum thyroxine and TRAb, thyroid ultrasound and orbital computed tomography. Isolation of PBMCs was performed on around 10 ml fresh peripheral blood.

The receptor comes from a man aged 25-45 years with Graves' ophthalmopathy. The chain has TRBV20-1 and TRBJ1-1, with 9 bases matching TRBD1. The source material was blood. This CDR3 reads CSAPGTGITEAFF. In DNA, the CDR3 is TGCAGTGCCCCCGGGACAGGGATCACTGAAGCTTTCTTT.